Listed below are T cell receptor beta chains from one sample, sequenced in a study of T cell repertoires in cytomegalovirus infection. TCRdb redid the calling of the reads with MiXCR, one entry per CDR3 protein. This sample has under 150,000 distinct CDR3 sequences, with 20% to 30% found just once. Their antigen targets remain unknown. The sample consisted of PBMCs, sequenced either directly or after in vitro stimulation (not recorded which). These receptors originate from a human donor in good health (CMV status not recorded). Some clones in this sample may be carry-over from other donors' samples. The CDR3 runs from the conserved cysteine through the conserved F or W. The D gene is left open where the match is weak. Expanded clones get a size class; other rows say once, few or many, or leave the size out.

TRBV25-1	-	-	TRBJ2-2	TGTGCCAGCAGTGATCGGGGGTCCTCTAACACCGGGGAGCTGTTTTTT	CASSDRGSSNTGELFF
TRBV28	-	-	TRBJ2-7	TGTGCCAGCAGTCGGGGATTCGGCTACGAGCAGTACTTC	CASSRGFGYEQYF
TRBV19	TRBD2	-	TRBJ2-1	TGTGCCAGTAGTAAGACCGGGACTAGCGGCTTTGAGGGGTGGCAGTTCTTC	CASSKTGTSGFEGWQFF
TRBV11-3	TRBD2	-	TRBJ2-1	TGTGCCAGCAGCTTAAATCTAGCGGGAGTATTCAATGAGCAGTTCTTC	CASSLNLAGVFNEQFF
TRBV20-1	TRBD2	-	TRBJ2-1	TGCAGTGCTAGAGGTCGCCTAGCGGGAGTTGAACCCAATGAGCAGTTCTTC	CSARGRLAGVEPNEQFF
TRBV7-2	-	-	TRBJ2-3	TGTGCCAGCAGTAGACCCACAGATACGCAGTATTTT	CASSRPTDTQYF
TRBV29-1	-	-	TRBJ1-1	TGCAGCGTGGCAAGGGGTCAGGAGGTGAACACTGAAGCTTTCTTT	CSVARGQEVNTEAFF
TRBV28	-	-	TRBJ2-7	TGTGCCAGCCTAAGACCCGGGGCCTCCTACGAGCAGTACTTC	CASLRPGASYEQYF
TRBV7-9	TRBD2	few	TRBJ2-1	TGTGCCAGCAGCGAACGACTAGCGGGAGGGCGTTTTGGGTCCTACAATGAGCAGTTCTTC	CASSERLAGGRFGSYNEQFF
TRBV6-8	TRBD1	few	TRBJ2-1	TGTGCCAGCAGGGAGACAGGGGGATTCGATGAGCAGTTCTTC	CASRETGGFDEQFF
TRBV27	TRBD2	many	TRBJ2-5	TGTGCCAGCAGTGCTATGGCGGGAGGGCCGGAGACCCAGTACTTC	CASSAMAGGPETQYF
TRBV24-1	-	few	TRBJ2-1	TGTGCCACCAGTGATTTGCAGGGGCATGAGCAGTTCTTC	CATSDLQGHEQFF
TRBV20-1	-	-	TRBJ1-1	TGCAGTGCTGTTCGGAACACTGAAGCTTTCTTT	CSAVRNTEAFF
TRBV2	-	few	TRBJ2-1	TGTGCCAGCAGCCAAGAGGGAGGAACCAATGAGCAGTTCTTC	CASSQEGGTNEQFF
TRBV28	TRBD2	few	TRBJ2-2	TGTGCCAGCAGTGATTCCGGGACTAGCTTTACGAACACCGGGGAGCTGTTTTTT	CASSDSGTSFTNTGELFF
TRBV27	TRBD2	few	TRBJ2-1	TGTGCCAGCAGTTTATCCAGGGAGGGCAATGAGCAGTTCTTC	CASSLSREGNEQFF
TRBV7-6	TRBD1	-	TRBJ2-2	TGTGCCAGCAGCGATGACAGGGCCTCAATCACCGGGGAGCTGTTTTTT	CASSDDRASITGELFF
TRBV12-3/TRBV12-4	-	-	TRBJ1-2	TGTGCCAGCAGTTTCATACGCCGGGAAGAATATGGCTACACCTTC	CASSFIRREEYGYTF
TRBV7-6	TRBD2	-	TRBJ2-1	TGTGCCAGCACCTCATCGGCTAGCGGGAGCAGGGCCTACAATGAGCAGTTCTTC	CASTSSASGSRAYNEQFF
TRBV5-8	TRBD2	-	TRBJ2-1	TGTGCCAGCAGCTCGGGACTAGCGCACAATGAGCAGTTCTTC	CASSSGLAHNEQFF
TRBV7-6	-	-	TRBJ2-1	TGTGCCAGCAGCTTAGTAGGGGGGAGTGCCTACAATGAGCAGTTCTTC	CASSLVGGSAYNEQFF
TRBV7-9	TRBD2	few	TRBJ2-3	TGTGCCAGCAGCCCTCCGGCAGGCCTAGCGGATAGCACAGATACGCAGTATTTT	CASSPPAGLADSTDTQYF
TRBV4-3	-	many	TRBJ2-1	TGCGCCAGCAGCCAAGGGGGGTACAATGAGCAGTTCTTC	CASSQGGYNEQFF
TRBV6-5	TRBD2	-	TRBJ2-7	TGTGCCAGCAGTTACACCAGTAGGACTAGCGGGAGCTCCTACGAGCAGTACTTC	CASSYTSRTSGSSYEQYF
TRBV11-2	-	many	TRBJ1-1	TGTGCCAGCAGCCTAACCGTGAACACTGAAGCTTTCTTT	CASSLTVNTEAFF
TRBV20-1	-	few	TRBJ2-1	TGCAGTGTCGGGACACCCCCTAGCAATGAGCAGTTCTTC	CSVGTPPSNEQFF
TRBV19	-	few	TRBJ2-2	TGTGCCAGACTTTACATGCCGGGCGCGAGGACCGGGGAGCTGTTTTTT	CARLYMPGARTGELFF
TRBV7-6	-	-	TRBJ2-2	TGTGCCAGCAGCTTATATAACAGGGACAACACCGGGGAGCTGTTTTTT	CASSLYNRDNTGELFF